The 6 T cell receptor beta chains below all came from one sample that was sequenced in a study of OX40 agonist ivuxolimab in advanced cancers. TCRdb's table, derived via immunoSEQ multiplex PCR, lists solely in-frame clones and lacks some. Of about 66,000 clones in the sample, roughly nine tenths were seen once. The sequenced sample was CD4+ or CD8+ T cells sorted from blood, obtained in a trial of the OX40 agonist ivuxolimab. The receptors derive from an adult with an advanced solid tumor such as melanoma, head and neck, liver or kidney cancer.

The CDR3 sequence: CASSTTGPTEAFF. The CDR3 bases are TGTGCCAGCAGCACCACAGGGCCCACTGAAGCTTTCTTT. The genes are TRBV5-4 and TRBJ1-1, with a possible D match to TRBD1 (6 bases). CDR3 size: 13 residues. Germline V gene lookup returns CDR1 SGHNT and CDR2 YYREEE (reference sequence). V was pared by 4 bases and J by 4 bases, with 11 bases between.

The CDR3 loop is CASKDQPNYGYTF. CDR3 coding DNA: TGTGCCAGCAAGGACCAACCTAACTATGGCTACACCTTC. V and J are TRBV5-6 and TRBJ1-2, with D hard to call. The CDR3 runs 13 residues. Between the trimmed V and J ends, which lost 6 bases and 0 bases, there was a span of 9 bases. From germline, CDR1 is SGHDT and CDR2 YYEEEE.

The V call is TRBV7-9, the J call TRBJ1-2; 7 positions match TRBD1. The CDR3 extends over 12 amino acids. Losses at the gene ends were 5 bases for V and 6 bases for J; bases not matched to a gene: 3. Germline loops: CDR1 SEHNR, CDR2 FQNEAQ (reference sequence). CDR3 residues: CASSPQGDGYTF. The CDR3 coding sequence is TGTGCCAGCAGCCCCCAGGGGGATGGCTACACCTTC.

The J gene is TRBJ2-7, the V gene TRBV19; maybe TRBD1 (7 bases). Germline assignment: CDR1 LNHDA and CDR2 SQIVND (reference sequence). The CDR3 has 13 residues. Trimming left V 10 bases short and J 2 bases short, with 15 bases between. CDR3 coding DNA: TGTGCCATCGGGCAGGGGGGCACCTACGAGCAGTACTTC. Amino acids: CAIGQGGTYEQYF.

This chain connects TRBV5-5 to TRBJ2-1; D gene uncertain. The V end was cut by 0 bases, the J end by 6 bases, with 7 bases between. Germline-derived CDR1 and CDR2 are SGHKS and YYEKEE (reference sequence). The CDR3 loop spans 13 amino acids. The CDR3 DNA reads TGTGCCAGCAGCTTGGTTATGGTCAATGAGCAGTTCTTC. Its translation is CASSLVMVNEQFF.

The V and J genes are TRBV19 and TRBJ2-5; D remains ambiguous. Germline V gives CDR1 LNHDA, CDR2 SQIVND (reference sequence). V was pared by 6 bases and J by 0 bases, with 8 bases between. The CDR3 has 13 amino acids. This CDR3 reads CASRPRDQETQYF. For the CDR3, the DNA is TGTGCCAGTAGACCTAGGGACCAAGAGACCCAGTACTTC.